Below are 15 T cell receptor beta chains sequenced from a single sample in a study of cytomegalovirus exposure and HLA in healthy donors. TCRdb's copy holds only in-frame clones and misses some; the assay was immunoSEQ multiplex PCR. The profile covers 120,000 to 150,000 clones, with just under 85% appearing a single time and more than 1.4% taken by the ten largest. Sequencing was done on a sample of PBMCs. These receptors all stem from a woman between 25 and 40 years old in good health and CMV-seronegative.

The chain is built from TRBV5-1 and TRBJ2-7; D is uncertain. Between the trimmed V and J ends, which lost 0 bases and 5 bases, there was a span of 9 bases. The CDR3 loop spans 13 amino acids. CDR1 is SGHRS and CDR2 is YFSETQ in the germline V gene. CDR3 nucleotide sequence: TGCGCCAGCAGCTTGGGTAGTTTGGACGAGCAGTACTTC. Encoded protein: CASSLGSLDEQYF.

This clone was found many times. The chain recombines TRBV2 with TRBJ1-6; 7 bases fit TRBD1. Germline V lookup: CDR1 SNHLY, CDR2 FYNNEI. Trimming removed 1 base from V and 12 bases from J; junction bases left unmatched: 0. The length of the CDR3 is 12 residues. DNA of the CDR3: TGTGCCAGCAGTGAAGACAGGGGACCCCTCCACTTT. Its protein is CASSEDRGPLHF. The full variable domain, completed using reference TRBV2 and TRBJ1-6, is EPEVTQTPSHQVTQMGQEVILRCVPISNHLYFYWYRQILGQKVEFLVSFYNNEISEKSEIFDDQFSVERPDGSNFTLKIRSTKLEDSAMYFCASSEDRGPLHFGNGTRLTVT.

The chain has TRBV7-3 and TRBJ1-2; a weak D match, TRBD1 (5 bases). Germline V gene lookup returns CDR1 SGHTA and CDR2 FQGTGA. The ends were cut back, 0 bases at V and 8 bases at J, with 10 bases in the middle. CDR3 length: 13 amino acids. CDR3 sequence: CASSLTGGGGYTF. The CDR3 nucleotides are TGTGCCAGCAGCTTAACCGGGGGTGGGGGCTACACCTTC.

This clone was observed once. CDR3 amino acids: CASRKQAETEAFF. The CDR3 DNA reads TGTGCCAGCAGGAAACAAGCGGAGACTGAAGCTTTCTTT. The rearrangement links TRBV2 to TRBJ1-1; unclear D gene. This CDR3 spans 13 amino acids. CDR1 is SNHLY, CDR2 FYNNEI, per germline. V lost 6 bases and J 5 bases, leaving 13 bases between the germline ends.

The V call is TRBV7-2, the J call TRBJ1-1, with D perhaps TRBD1 (5 bases). This CDR3 has 15 amino acids. Trimming removed 1 base at V and 0 bases at J, with 9 bases between. Germline assignment: CDR1 SGHTA and CDR2 FQGNSA. The CDR3 nucleotides are TGTGCCAGCAGCTTAGGGTCAGGGATGAACACTGAAGCTTTCTTT. The encoded protein is CASSLGSGMNTEAFF.

The V and J genes are TRBV27 and TRBJ1-5, with TRBD1 identical over 7 bases. CDR3 length: 16 amino acids. J gave up 3 bases and V 5 bases, and 10 bases lay outside the gene matches. Looked up from germline, CDR1 is MNHEY and CDR2 is SMNVEV (reference sequence). CDR3 protein: CASSGKGQEINQPQHF. CDR3 coding DNA: TGTGCCAGCAGTGGAAAAGGACAGGAGATCAATCAGCCCCAGCATTTT.

The rearrangement joins TRBV18 to TRBJ2-7, with D possibly matching TRBD2 (6 bases). The CDR3 sequence is 14 residues long. In germline, CDR1 is KGHSH, CDR2 LQKENI. V was trimmed by 2 bases and J by 2 bases, leaving 10 bases between them. The CDR3 loop reads CASSPGGSPYEQYF. The DNA for the CDR3 is TGTGCCAGCTCACCAGGGGGGAGTCCCTACGAGCAGTACTTC.

The chain employs TRBV15 and TRBJ1-4; no definite D call. V was cut by 6 bases and J by 3 bases, with 14 bases left in between. CDR3 length equals 15 residues. Germline V CDR1 and CDR2: LNHNV, YYDKDF (reference sequence). The DNA for the CDR3 is TGTGCCACCAGTTACGACCCCCAGGCTAATGAAAAACTGTTTTTT. Translation gives CATSYDPQANEKLFF.

This clone was found once. This chain connects TRBV18 to TRBJ2-1; tentative D call: TRBD2 (6 bases). This CDR3 region has 16 residues. Germline V gene data show CDR1 as KGHSH and CDR2 as LQKENI. Trimming pared 0 bases from V and 8 bases from J, leaving 17 bases between. CDR3 in amino acids: CASSPPSGGAYYEQFF. The CDR3 coding sequence is TGTGCCAGCTCACCACCGTCCGGCGGGGCATACTATGAGCAGTTCTTC.

This clone has just one count. V and J are TRBV13 and TRBJ2-3, with unresolved D. The CDR3 is made up of 13 amino acids. Trimming removed 5 bases from V and 5 bases from J, with 11 bases in between. Germline V gives CDR1 PRHDT, CDR2 FYEKMQ (reference sequence). CDR3 in DNA: TGTGCCAGCAGCCGAATAGCCGTAGATACGCAGTATTTT. Translation: CASSRIAVDTQYF.

The genes are TRBV6-6 and TRBJ1-1, with D possibly being TRBD1 (6 bases). The germline V gene has CDR1 MNHNY and CDR2 SVGAGI (reference sequence). This CDR3 contains 13 residues. The ends were cut back, 6 bases at V and 2 bases at J, with 10 bases in the middle. For the CDR3, the DNA is TGTGCCAGCAGAGTAGGGGGAAACACTGAAGCTTTCTTT. The encoded protein is CASRVGGNTEAFF.

As DNA, the CDR3 is TGTGCCAGCAGGGGGCGGACAGGGGGCACTGAAGCTTTCTTT. Translated, it gives CASRGRTGGTEAFF. The rearrangement links TRBV2 to TRBJ1-1, with 10 bases matching TRBD1. The V segment lost 6 bases and the J segment 4 bases; nucleotides outside the gene matches: 5. This CDR3 has 14 residues. In germline, CDR1 is SNHLY, CDR2 FYNNEI. Full variable domain (missing parts from reference TRBV2 and TRBJ1-1): EPEVTQTPSHQVTQMGQEVILRCVPISNHLYFYWYRQILGQKVEFLVSFYNNEISEKSEIFDDQFSVERPDGSNFTLKIRSTKLEDSAMYFCASRGRTGGTEAFFGQGTRLTVV.

The chain links TRBV15 to TRBJ1-1; D is undetermined. This CDR3 is 13 amino acids long. V lost 1 base and J 2 bases, leaving 5 bases between the germline ends. Germline CDR1 is LNHNV and CDR2 is YYDKDF (reference sequence). CDR3 sequence reads: CATSRGDNTEAFF. In DNA, the CDR3 is TGTGCCACCAGCAGAGGAGATAACACTGAAGCTTTCTTT.

The J gene is TRBJ2-1, the V gene TRBV5-1; no definite D call. Germline CDR1 is SGHRS and CDR2 is YFSETQ. V lost 3 bases and J 7 bases, leaving 14 bases between the germline ends. The CDR3 contains 14 residues. The CDR3 here is CASSYLPGENEQFF. The CDR3 nucleotides are TGCGCCAGCAGCTACCTCCCCGGTGAGAATGAGCAGTTCTTC.

J is TRBJ1-3 and V is TRBV30; no definite D call. The germline V and J ends were trimmed by 5 bases and 2 bases, with 13 bases remaining between them. Per germline, CDR1 GTSNPN and CDR2 SVGIG (reference sequence). The CDR3 has 14 residues. CDR3 in DNA: TGTGCCTGGGGCGTCCCGGGGACTGGAAACACCATATATTTT. This codes for CAWGVPGTGNTIYF.